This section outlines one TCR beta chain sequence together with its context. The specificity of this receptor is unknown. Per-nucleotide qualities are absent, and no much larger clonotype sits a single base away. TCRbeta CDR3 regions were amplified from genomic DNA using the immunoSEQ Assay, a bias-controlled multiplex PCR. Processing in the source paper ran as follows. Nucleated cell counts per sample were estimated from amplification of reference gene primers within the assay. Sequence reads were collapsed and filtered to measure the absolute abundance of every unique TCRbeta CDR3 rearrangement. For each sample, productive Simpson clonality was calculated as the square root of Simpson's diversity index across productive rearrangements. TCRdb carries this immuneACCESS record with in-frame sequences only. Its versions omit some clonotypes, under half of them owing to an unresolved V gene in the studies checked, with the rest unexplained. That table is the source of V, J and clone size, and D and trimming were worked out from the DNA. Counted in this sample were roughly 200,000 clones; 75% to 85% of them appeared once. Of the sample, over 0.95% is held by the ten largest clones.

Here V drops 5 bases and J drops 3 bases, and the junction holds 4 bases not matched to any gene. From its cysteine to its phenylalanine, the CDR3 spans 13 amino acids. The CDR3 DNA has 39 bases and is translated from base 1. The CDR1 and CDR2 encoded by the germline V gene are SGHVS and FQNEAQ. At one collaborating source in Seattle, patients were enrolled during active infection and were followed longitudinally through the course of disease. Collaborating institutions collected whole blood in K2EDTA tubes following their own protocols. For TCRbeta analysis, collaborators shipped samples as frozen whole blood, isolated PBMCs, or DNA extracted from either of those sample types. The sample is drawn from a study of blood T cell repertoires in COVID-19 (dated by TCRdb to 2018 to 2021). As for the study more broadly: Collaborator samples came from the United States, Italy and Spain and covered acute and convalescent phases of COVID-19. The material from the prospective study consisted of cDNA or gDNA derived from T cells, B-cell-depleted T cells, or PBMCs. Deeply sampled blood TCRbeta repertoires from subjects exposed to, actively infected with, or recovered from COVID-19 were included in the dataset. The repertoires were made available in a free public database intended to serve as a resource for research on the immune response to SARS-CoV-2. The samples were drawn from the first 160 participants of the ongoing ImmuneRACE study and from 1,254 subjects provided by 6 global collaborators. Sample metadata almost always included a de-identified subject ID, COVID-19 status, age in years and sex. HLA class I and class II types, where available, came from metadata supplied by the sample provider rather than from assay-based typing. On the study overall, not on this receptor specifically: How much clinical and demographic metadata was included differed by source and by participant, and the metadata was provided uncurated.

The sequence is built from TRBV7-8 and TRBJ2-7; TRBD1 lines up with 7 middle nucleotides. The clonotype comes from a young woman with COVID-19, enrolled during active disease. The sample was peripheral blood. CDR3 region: CASSRTGNYEQYF. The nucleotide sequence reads TGTGCCAGCAGCCGGACAGGCAACTACGAGCAGTACTTC.